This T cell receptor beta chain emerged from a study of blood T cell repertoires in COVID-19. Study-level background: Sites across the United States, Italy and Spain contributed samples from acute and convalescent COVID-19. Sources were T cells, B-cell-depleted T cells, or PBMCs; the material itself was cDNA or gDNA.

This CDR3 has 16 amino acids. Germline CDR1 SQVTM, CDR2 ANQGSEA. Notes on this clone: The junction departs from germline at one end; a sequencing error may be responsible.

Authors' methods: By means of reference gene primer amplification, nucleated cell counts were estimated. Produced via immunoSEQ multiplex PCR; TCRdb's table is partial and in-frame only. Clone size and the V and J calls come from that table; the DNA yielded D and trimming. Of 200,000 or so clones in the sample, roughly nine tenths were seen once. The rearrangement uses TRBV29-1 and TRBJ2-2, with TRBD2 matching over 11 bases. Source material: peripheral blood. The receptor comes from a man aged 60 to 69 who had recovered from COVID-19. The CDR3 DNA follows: TGCAGCGTTGTCCGACTAGCGGGGATTGAACACCGGGGAGCTGTTTTT. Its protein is CSVVRLAGIEHRGAVF.